The 8 T cell receptor beta chains given below trace back to one sample, sequenced in a study of response to subunit inactivated influenza vaccine. TCRdb reanalysed the RT-PCR reads using MiXCR and keeps one entry per CDR3 protein. The table lists just under 550,000 distinct CDR3 sequences, around 25% of them singletons. This sample was shared with a second study, whose subject was T cells expressing NK-cell markers. In that study: Generation of TCR beta cDNA was performed by 5'RACE template switching incorporating UMIs.

The starting material was CD4+ T cells sorted from PBMCs, obtained approximately 13 days after vaccination. These receptors came from a man aged 45-65 years who received an inactivated influenza vaccine.

The V call is TRBV10-3, the J call TRBJ2-5; no clear D gene. V lost 2 bases and J lost 4, with 14 bases in between. The CDR3 is 15 amino acids. CDR1 and CDR2 from the germline V gene are ENHRY and SYGVKD. The CDR3 nucleotides are TGTGCCATCAGTGAGGTGTCGGAACTTCGAGAGACCCAGTACTTC. Its protein product is CAISEVSELRETQYF.

The chain carries TRBV15 and TRBJ1-2; 7 nucleotides line up with TRBD1. J lost 3 bases, V lost 1 base, and 2 bases had no gene match. Germline CDR1 LNHNV, CDR2 YYDKDF (reference sequence). The CDR3 consists of 14 residues. The CDR3 nucleotides are TGTGCCACCAGCAGAGGGACAGGATACTATGGCTACACCTTC. It encodes CATSRGTGYYGYTF.

The rearrangement links TRBV7-2 to TRBJ2-1, with 12 bases aligning to TRBD1. The CDR3 extends over 15 amino acids. CDR1 SGHTA and CDR2 FQGNSA come from the germline V gene. V lost 5 bases to trimming and J lost 7 bases; unmatched junction nucleotides: 6. CDR3 sequence reads: CASSPGQGAINEQFF. Here the CDR3 DNA reads TGTGCCAGCAGCCCGGGACAGGGGGCAATAAATGAGCAGTTCTTC. Full variable domain (outside the CDR3, taken from reference TRBV7-2 and TRBJ2-1): GAGVSQSPSNKVTEKGKDVELRCDPISGHTALYWYRQSLGQGLEFLIYFQGNSAPDKSGLPSDRFSAERTGGSVSTLTIQRTQQEDSAVYLCASSPGQGAINEQFFGPGTRLTVL.

The gene calls are TRBV7-2 and TRBJ2-1; 11 positions agree with TRBD2. V dropped 2 bases and J dropped 10; count of bases not matched to a gene: 13. The germline V gene has CDR1 SGHTA and CDR2 FQGNSA. The CDR3 runs 17 residues. The CDR3 protein is CASSLKSGLAGGNEQFF. In nucleotides, the CDR3 is TGTGCCAGCAGCTTAAAGTCGGGGCTAGCGGGAGGTAACGAGCAGTTCTTC.

This sequence joins TRBV5-6 and TRBJ1-1; TRBD1 might be the D (6 bases). V lost 6 bases, J lost 1 base, and 13 bases lay in between. The germline gives CDR1 SGHDT, CDR2 YYEEEE. This CDR3 is 14 amino acids long. CDR3 amino acids: CASTWGRGNTEAFF. The CDR3 DNA is TGTGCCAGCACCTGGGGGCGGGGGAACACTGAAGCTTTCTTT.

In regard to this clonotype: A read error may account for a junction end that differs from germline. The chain links TRBV4-1 to TRBJ2-2, with D uncertain. The CDR3 has 14 residues. From germline, CDR1 is MGHRA and CDR2 YSYEKL. As DNA, the CDR3 is TGCGCCAGCAGCCAGGGCCCGAAAACCGGGGAGCTGTTTTTT. It yields the protein CASSQGPKTGELFF.

The chain has TRBV5-1 and TRBJ2-7; 13 bases agree with TRBD2. The CDR3 runs to 14 residues. The V gene end was trimmed by 1 base and the J gene end by 5 bases; junction bases not matched to a gene: 0. Germline V CDR1 and CDR2: SGHRS, YFSETQ. This CDR3 reads CASSLTSGGDEQYF. The CDR3 region has the DNA TGCGCCAGCAGCTTGACTAGCGGGGGGGACGAGCAGTACTTC. Looking up the rest from reference TRBV5-1 and TRBJ2-7 gives the full variable domain: KAGVTQTPRYLIKTRGQQVTLSCSPISGHRSVSWYQQTPGQGLQFLFEYFSETQRNKGNFPGRFSGRQFSNSRSEMNVSTLELGDSALYLCASSLTSGGDEQYFGPGTRLTVT.

This clonotype was counted only a few times. V gene TRBV10-3 combines with J gene TRBJ1-2, with 7 bases identical to TRBD1. The CDR3 loop spans 13 amino acids. The J segment lost 2 bases and the V segment lost 8 bases, leaving 5 bases of the junction unmatched. Germline V gene lookup returns CDR1 ENHRY and CDR2 SYGVKD. The CDR3 region has the DNA TGTGCCATCGGTCGACAGGGAAACTATGGCTACACCTTC. Its translation: CAIGRQGNYGYTF.